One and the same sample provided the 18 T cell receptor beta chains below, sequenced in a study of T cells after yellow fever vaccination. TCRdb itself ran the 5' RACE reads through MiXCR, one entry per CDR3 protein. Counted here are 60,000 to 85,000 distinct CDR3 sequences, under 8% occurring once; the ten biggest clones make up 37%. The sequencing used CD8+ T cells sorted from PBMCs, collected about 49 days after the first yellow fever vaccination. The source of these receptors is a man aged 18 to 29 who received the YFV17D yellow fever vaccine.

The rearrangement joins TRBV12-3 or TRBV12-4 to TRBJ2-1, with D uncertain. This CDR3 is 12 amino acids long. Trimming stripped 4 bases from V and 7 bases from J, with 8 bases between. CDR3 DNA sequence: TGTGCCAGCAGTTCGTACATTAATGAGCAGTTCTTC. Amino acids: CASSSYINEQFF.

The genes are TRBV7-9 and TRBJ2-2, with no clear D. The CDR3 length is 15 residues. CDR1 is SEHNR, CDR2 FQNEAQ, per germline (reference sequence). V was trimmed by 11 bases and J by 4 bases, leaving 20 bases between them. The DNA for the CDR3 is TGTGCCTTTCCACTCGGACCCCGCGGCACCGGGGAGCTGTTTTTT. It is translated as CAFPLGPRGTGELFF. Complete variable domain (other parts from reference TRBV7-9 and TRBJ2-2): DTGVSQNPRHKITKRGQNVTFRCDPISEHNRLYWYRQTLGQGPEFLTYFQNEAQLEKSRLLSDRFSAERPKGSFSTLEIQRTEQGDSAMYLCAFPLGPRGTGELFFGEGSRLTVL.

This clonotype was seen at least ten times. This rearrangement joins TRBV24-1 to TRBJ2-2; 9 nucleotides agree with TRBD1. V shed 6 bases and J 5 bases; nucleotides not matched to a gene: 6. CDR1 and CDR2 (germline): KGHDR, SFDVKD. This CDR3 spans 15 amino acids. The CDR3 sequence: CATSSGTGWTGELFF. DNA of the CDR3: TGTGCCACCAGTTCCGGGACAGGGTGGACCGGGGAGCTGTTTTTT.

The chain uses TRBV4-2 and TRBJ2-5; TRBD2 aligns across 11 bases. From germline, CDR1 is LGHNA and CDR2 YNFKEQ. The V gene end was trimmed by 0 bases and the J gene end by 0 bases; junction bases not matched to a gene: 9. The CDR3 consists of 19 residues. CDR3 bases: TGTGCCAGCAGCCAAGATAACGAACTAGCGGGGGAAAACCAAGAGACCCAGTACTTC. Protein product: CASSQDNELAGENQETQYF.

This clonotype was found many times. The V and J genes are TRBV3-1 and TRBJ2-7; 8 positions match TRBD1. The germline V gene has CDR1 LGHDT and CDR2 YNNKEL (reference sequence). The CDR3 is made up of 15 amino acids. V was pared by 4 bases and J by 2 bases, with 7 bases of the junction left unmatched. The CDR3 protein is CASSRGPGQAYEQYF. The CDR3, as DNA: TGTGCCAGCAGCCGAGGCCCGGGACAGGCCTACGAGCAGTACTTC.

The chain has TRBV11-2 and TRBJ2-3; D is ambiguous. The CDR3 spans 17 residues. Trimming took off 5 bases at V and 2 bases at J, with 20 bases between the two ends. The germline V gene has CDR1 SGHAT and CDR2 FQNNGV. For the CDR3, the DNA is TGTGCCAGCAGCCCCCAGGCTGACACCTACTTCACAGATACGCAGTATTTT. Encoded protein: CASSPQADTYFTDTQYF.

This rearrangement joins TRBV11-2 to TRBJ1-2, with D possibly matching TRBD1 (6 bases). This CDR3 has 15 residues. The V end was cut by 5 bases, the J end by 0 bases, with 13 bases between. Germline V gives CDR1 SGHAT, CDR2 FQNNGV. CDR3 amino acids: CASSPGTTANYGYTF. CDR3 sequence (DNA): TGTGCCAGCAGCCCCGGGACAACAGCTAACTATGGCTACACCTTC.

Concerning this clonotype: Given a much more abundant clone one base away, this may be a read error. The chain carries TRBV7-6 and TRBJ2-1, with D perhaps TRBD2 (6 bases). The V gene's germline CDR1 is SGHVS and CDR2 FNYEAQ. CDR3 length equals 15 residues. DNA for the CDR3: TGTGCCAGCAGATTAGGGCGCGGGGTCTACAATGAGCAGTTCTTC. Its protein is CASRLGRGVYNEQFF.

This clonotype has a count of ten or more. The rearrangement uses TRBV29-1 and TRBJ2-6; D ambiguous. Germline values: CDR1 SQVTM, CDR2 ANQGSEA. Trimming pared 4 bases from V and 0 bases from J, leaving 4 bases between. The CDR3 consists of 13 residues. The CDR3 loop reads CSVVTSGANVLTF. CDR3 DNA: TGCAGCGTTGTTACCTCTGGGGCCAACGTCCTGACTTTC.

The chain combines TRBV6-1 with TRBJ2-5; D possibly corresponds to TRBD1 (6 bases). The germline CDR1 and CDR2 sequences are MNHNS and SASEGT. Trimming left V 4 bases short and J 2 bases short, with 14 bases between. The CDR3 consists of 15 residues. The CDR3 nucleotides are TGTGCCAGCAGTGTTGGGACACAGACTCAAGAGACCCAGTACTTC. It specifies CASSVGTQTQETQYF.

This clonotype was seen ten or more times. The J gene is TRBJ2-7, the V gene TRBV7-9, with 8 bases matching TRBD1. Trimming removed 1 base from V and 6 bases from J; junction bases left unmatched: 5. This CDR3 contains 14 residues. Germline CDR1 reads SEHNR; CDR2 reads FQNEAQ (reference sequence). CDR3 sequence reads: CASSLDRTGREQYF. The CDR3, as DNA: TGTGCCAGCAGCTTAGACAGGACAGGGCGCGAGCAGTACTTC.

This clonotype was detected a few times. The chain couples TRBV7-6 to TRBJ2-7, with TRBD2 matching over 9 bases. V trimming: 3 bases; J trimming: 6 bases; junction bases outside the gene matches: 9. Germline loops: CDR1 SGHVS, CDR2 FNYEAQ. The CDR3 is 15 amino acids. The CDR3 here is CASSFRASGEAEQYF. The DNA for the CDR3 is TGTGCCAGCAGCTTTAGGGCTAGCGGGGAGGCCGAGCAGTACTTC.

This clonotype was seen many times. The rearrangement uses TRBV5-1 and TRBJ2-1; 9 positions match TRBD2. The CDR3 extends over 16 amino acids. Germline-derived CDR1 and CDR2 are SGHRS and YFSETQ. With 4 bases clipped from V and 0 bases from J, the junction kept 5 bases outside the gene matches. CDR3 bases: TGCGCCAGCAGCGACAGCGGGAGGAGCTCCTACAATGAGCAGTTCTTC. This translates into CASSDSGRSSYNEQFF. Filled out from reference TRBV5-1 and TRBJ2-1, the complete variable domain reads KAGVTQTPRYLIKTRGQQVTLSCSPISGHRSVSWYQQTPGQGLQFLFEYFSETQRNKGNFPGRFSGRQFSNSRSEMNVSTLELGDSALYLCASSDSGRSSYNEQFFGPGTRLTVL.

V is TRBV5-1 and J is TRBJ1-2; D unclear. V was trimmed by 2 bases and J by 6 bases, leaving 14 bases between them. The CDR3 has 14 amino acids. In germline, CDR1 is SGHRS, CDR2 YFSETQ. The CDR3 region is CASSLPSWRDGYTF. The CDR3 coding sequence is TGCGCCAGCAGCTTACCATCCTGGAGGGATGGCTACACCTTC.

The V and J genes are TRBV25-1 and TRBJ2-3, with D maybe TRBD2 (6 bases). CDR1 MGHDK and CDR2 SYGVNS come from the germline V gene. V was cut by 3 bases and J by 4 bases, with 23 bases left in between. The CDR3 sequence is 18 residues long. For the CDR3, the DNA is TGTGCCAGCAGTGATTCCCTCTACTCCTCGGGGGACCCAGATACGCAGTATTTT. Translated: CASSDSLYSSGDPDTQYF. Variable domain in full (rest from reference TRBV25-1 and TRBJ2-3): EADIYQTPRYLVIGTGKKITLECSQTMGHDKMYWYQQDPGMELHLIHYSYGVNSTEKGDLSSESTVSRIRTEHFPLTLESARPSHTSQYLCASSDSLYSSGDPDTQYFGPGTRLTVL.

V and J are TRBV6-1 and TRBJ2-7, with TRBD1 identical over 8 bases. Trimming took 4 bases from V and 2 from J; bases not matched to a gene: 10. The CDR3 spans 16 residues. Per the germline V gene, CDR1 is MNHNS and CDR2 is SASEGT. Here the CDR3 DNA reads TGTGCCAGCAGTGCCGACAGGGGCCTATGGACCTACGAGCAGTACGTC. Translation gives CASSADRGLWTYEQYV.

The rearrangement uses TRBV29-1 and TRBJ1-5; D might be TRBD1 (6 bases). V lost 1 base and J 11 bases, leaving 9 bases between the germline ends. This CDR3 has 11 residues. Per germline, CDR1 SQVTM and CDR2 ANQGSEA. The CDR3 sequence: CSVEVEGAQHF. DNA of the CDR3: TGCAGCGTTGAAGTCGAGGGGGCCCAGCATTTT. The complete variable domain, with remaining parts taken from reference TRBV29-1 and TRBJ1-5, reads SAVISQKPSRDICQRGTSLTIQCQVDSQVTMMFWYRQQPGQSLTLIATANQGSEATYESGFVIDKFPISRPNLTFSTLTVSNMSPEDSSIYLCSVEVEGAQHFGDGTRLSIL.

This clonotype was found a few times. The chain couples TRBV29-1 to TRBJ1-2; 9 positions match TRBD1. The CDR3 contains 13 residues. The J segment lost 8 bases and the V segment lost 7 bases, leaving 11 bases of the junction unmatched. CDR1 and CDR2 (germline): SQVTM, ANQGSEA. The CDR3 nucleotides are TGCAGCGACAAGACAGGGGGGATTACCGGCTACACCTTC. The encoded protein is CSDKTGGITGYTF.